The 3 T cell receptor beta chains given below trace back to one sample, sequenced in a study of siplizumab effects on memory and regulatory T cells. This table comes from immunoSEQ multiplex PCR, and its TCRdb copy is limited to in-frame clones, with some not included. This table has about 85,000 clones, more than 85% appearing once. Sequencing was performed on CD8+ T cells sorted from blood. These receptor sequences come from a human donor in good health.

This clone has a single count. This chain connects TRBV5-1 to TRBJ1-1; possible D gene TRBD1, 6 bases. Trimming removed 3 bases from V and 6 bases from J, with 12 bases in between. CDR3 length equals 13 residues. Germline CDR1 SGHRS, CDR2 YFSETQ. As DNA, the CDR3 is TGCGCCAGCAGCTCACAGGGCCCTCCTGAAGCTTTCTTT. Its translation: CASSSQGPPEAFF.

The chain carries TRBV2 and TRBJ1-2; D remains ambiguous. CDR3 length: 14 residues. Trimming cost V 6 bases and J 0 bases, with 11 bases left between them. CDR1 and CDR2 from the germline V gene are SNHLY and FYNNEI. CDR3 region: CASRVHPANYGYTF. CDR3 coding DNA: TGTGCCAGCAGGGTACACCCAGCTAACTATGGCTACACCTTC.

The genes are TRBV2 and TRBJ2-3; no firm D call. Trimming pared 4 bases from V and 1 base from J, leaving 12 bases between. Germline CDR1 reads SNHLY; CDR2 reads FYNNEI. This CDR3 has 15 residues. The CDR3, as DNA: TGTGCCAGCAGTGGCCTTTACCGGGGCACAGATACGCAGTATTTT. It yields the protein CASSGLYRGTDTQYF.